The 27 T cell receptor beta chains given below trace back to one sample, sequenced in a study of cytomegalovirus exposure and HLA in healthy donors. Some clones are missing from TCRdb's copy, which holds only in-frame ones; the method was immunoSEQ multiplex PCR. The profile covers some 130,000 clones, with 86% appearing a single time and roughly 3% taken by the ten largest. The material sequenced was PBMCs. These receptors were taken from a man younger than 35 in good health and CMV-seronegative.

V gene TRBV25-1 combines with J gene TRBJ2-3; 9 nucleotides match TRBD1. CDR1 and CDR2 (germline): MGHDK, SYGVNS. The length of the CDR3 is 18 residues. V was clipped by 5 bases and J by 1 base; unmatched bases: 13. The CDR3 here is CASSNRDRDIGRTDTQYF. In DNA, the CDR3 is TGTGCCAGCAGTAACCGGGACAGGGATATAGGACGCACAGATACGCAGTATTTT.

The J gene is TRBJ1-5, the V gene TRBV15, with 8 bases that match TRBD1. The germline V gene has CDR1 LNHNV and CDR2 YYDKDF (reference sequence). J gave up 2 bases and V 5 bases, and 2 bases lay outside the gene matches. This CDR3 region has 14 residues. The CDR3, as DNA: TGTGCCACCAGCGCGACAGGGGGCAATCAGCCCCAGCATTTT. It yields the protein CATSATGGNQPQHF. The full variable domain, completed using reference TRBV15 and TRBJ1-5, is DAMVIQNPRYQVTQFGKPVTLSCSQTLNHNVMYWYQQKSSQAPKLLFHYYDKDFNNEADTPDNFQSRRPNTSFCFLDIRSPGLGDTAMYLCATSATGGNQPQHFGDGTRLSIL.

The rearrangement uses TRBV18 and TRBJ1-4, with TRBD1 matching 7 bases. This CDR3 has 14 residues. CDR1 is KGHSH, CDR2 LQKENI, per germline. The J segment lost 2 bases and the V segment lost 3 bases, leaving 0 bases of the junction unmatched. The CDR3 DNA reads TGTGCCAGCTCACCGGGACAGACTAATGAAAAACTGTTTTTT. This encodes CASSPGQTNEKLFF.

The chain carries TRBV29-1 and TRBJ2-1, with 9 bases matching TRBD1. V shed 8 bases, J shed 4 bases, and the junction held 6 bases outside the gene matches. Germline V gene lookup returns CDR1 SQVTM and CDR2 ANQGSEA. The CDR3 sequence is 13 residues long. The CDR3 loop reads CSIRDRVYNEQFF. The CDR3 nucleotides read TGCAGCATCCGGGACAGGGTATACAATGAGCAGTTCTTC.

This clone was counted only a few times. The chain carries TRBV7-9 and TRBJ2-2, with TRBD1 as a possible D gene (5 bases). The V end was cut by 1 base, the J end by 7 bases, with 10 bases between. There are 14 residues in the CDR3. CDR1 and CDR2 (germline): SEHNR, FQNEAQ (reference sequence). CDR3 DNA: TGTGCCAGCAGCTTAGAATCCAGGGTCGGGGAGCTGTTTTTT. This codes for CASSLESRVGELFF.

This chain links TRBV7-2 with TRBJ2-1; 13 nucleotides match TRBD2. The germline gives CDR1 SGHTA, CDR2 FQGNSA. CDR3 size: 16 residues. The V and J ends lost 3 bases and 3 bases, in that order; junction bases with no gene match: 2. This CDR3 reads CASSFTSGRDYNEQFF. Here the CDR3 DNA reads TGTGCCAGCAGCTTTACTAGCGGGAGGGACTACAATGAGCAGTTCTTC.

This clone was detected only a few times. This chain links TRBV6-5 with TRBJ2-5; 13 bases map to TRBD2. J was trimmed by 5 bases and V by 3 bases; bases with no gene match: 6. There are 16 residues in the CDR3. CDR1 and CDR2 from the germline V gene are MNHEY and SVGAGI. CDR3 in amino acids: CASSYLTTSGRETQYF. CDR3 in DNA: TGTGCCAGCAGTTATCTTACGACTAGCGGGAGGGAGACCCAGTACTTC.

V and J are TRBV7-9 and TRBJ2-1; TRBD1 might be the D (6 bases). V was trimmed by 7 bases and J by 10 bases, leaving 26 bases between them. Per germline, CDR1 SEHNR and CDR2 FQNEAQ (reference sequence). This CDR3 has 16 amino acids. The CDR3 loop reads CASTRWVGQGRQEQFF. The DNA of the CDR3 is TGTGCCAGCACCCGGTGGGTGGGACAAGGGCGCCAAGAGCAGTTCTTC.

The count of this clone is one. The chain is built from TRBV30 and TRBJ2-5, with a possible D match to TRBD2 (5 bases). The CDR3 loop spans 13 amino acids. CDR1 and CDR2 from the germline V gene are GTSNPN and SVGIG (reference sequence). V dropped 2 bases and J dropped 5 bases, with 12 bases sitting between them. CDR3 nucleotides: TGTGCCTGGAGTACGTTAGCGTGGGAGACCCAGTACTTC. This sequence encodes CAWSTLAWETQYF.

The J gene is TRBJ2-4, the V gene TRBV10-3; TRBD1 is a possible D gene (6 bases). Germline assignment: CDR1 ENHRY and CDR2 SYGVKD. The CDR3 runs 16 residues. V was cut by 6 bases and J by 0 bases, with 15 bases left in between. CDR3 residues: CAISPSQGLAKNIQYF. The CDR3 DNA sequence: TGTGCCATCAGCCCTTCCCAGGGGCTAGCCAAAAACATTCAGTACTTC.

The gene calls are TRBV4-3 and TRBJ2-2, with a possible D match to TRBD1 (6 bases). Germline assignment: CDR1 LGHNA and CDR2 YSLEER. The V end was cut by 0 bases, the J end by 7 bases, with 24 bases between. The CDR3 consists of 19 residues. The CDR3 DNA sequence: TGCGCCAGCAGCCAAGAGGGGTCCCCGGACAGTTCGTTCAGCGGGGAGCTGTTTTTT. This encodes CASSQEGSPDSSFSGELFF.

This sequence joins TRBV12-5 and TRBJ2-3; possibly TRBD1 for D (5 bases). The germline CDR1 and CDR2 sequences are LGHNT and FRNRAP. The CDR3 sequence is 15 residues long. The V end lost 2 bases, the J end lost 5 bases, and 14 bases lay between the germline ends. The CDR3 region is CASGLIQGWVDTQYF. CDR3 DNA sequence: TGTGCTAGTGGTTTGATTCAGGGTTGGGTAGATACGCAGTATTTT.

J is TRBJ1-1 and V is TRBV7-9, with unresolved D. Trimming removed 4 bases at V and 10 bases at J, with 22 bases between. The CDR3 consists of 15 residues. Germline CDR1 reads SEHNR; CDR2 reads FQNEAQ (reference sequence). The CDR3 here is CASSSNIDGASVAFF. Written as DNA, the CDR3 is TGTGCCAGCAGCTCGAACATTGACGGTGCCAGCGTAGCTTTCTTT.

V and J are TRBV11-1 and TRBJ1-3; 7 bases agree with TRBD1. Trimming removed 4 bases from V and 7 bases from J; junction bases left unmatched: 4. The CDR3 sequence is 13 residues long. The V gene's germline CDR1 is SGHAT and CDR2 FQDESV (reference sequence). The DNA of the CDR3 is TGTGCCAGCAGCTCAGGAGGGGGCAACACCATATATTTT. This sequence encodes CASSSGGGNTIYF.

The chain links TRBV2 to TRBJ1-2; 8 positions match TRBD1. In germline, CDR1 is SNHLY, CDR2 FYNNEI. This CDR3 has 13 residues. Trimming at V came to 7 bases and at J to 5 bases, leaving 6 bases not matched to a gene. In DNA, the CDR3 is TGTGCCAGCACTACAGGGGGGGGTTATGGCTACACCTTC. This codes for CASTTGGGYGYTF.

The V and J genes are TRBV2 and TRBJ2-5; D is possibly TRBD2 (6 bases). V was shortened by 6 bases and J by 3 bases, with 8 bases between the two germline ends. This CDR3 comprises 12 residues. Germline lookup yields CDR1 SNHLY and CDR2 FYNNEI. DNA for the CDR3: TGTGCCAGCAGGGGGGAGGAAGAGACCCAGTACTTC. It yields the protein CASRGEEETQYF.

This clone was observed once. DNA of the CDR3: TGTGCCAGCAGCTTAGCGCTACGCACAGGTGGGGGGGTAGGGCAGTACTTC. Its protein product is CASSLALRTGGGVGQYF. The chain joins TRBV7-8 to TRBJ2-7, with 7 bases matching TRBD2. Germline CDR1 reads SGHVS; CDR2 reads FQNEAQ. V lost 0 bases and J lost 9; bases outside the gene matches: 17. The CDR3 loop spans 17 amino acids.

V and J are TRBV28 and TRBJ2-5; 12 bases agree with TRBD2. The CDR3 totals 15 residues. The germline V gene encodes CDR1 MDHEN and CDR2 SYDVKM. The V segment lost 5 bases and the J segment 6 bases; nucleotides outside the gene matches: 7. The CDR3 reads CASSTTSGSPKTQYF. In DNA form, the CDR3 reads TGTGCCAGCAGTACGACTAGCGGGAGTCCCAAGACCCAGTACTTC.

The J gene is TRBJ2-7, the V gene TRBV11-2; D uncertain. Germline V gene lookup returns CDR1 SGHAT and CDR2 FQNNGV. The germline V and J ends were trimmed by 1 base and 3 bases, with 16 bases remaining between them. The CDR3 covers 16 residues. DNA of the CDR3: TGTGCCAGCAGCTTAGGCGCTAGTAGGTTGGGCTACGAGCAGTACTTC. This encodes CASSLGASRLGYEQYF.

CDR3: CSVRSFNEQFF. CDR3 in DNA: TGCAGTGTTCGGAGCTTCAATGAGCAGTTCTTC. The chain links TRBV20-1 to TRBJ2-1; no clear D gene. Trimming cost V 7 bases and J 6 bases, with 10 bases left between them. The CDR3 totals 11 residues. Germline CDR1 DFQATT, CDR2 SNEGSKA (reference sequence).

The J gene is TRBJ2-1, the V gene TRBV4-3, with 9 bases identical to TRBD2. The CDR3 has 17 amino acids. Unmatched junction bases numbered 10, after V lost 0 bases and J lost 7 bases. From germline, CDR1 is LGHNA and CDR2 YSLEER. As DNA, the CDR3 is TGCGCCAGCAGCCAAGATTTGAGCGGGAGGTCTTGGAATGAGCAGTTCTTC. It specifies CASSQDLSGRSWNEQFF.

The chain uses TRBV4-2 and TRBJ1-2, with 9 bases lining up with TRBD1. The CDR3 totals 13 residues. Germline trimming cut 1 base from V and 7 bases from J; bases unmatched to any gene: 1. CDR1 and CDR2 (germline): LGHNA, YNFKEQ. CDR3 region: CASSQVDRGGYTF. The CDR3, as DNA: TGTGCCAGCAGCCAAGTGGACAGGGGTGGCTACACCTTC.

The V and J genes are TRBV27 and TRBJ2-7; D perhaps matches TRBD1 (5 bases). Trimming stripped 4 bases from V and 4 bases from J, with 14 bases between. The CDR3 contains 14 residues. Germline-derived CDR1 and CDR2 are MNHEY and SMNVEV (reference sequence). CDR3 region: CASSSHQGRYEQYF. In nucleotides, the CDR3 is TGTGCCAGCAGTTCCCATCAGGGAAGGTACGAGCAGTACTTC.

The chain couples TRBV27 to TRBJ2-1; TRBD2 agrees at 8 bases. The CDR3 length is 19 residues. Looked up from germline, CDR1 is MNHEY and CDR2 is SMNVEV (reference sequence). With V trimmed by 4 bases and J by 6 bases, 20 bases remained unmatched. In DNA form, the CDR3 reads TGTGCCAGCAGTTCCACCCACGCCTTTCGGGGGGGCCCCCCCAATGAGCAGTTCTTC. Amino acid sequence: CASSSTHAFRGGPPNEQFF.

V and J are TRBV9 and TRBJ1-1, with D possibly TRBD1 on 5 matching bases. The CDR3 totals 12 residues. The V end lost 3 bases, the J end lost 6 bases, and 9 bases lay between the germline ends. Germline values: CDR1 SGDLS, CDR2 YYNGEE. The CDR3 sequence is CASSGSGSEAFF. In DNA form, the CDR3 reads TGTGCCAGCAGCGGCTCAGGGTCTGAAGCTTTCTTT.

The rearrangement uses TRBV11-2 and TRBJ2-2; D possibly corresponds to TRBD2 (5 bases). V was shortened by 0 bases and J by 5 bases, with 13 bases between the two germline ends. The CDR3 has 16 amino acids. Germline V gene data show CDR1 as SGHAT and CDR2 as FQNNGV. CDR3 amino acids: CASSLESRGGTGELFF. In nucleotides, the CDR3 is TGTGCCAGCAGCTTAGAGTCCCGGGGTGGGACCGGGGAGCTGTTTTTT.

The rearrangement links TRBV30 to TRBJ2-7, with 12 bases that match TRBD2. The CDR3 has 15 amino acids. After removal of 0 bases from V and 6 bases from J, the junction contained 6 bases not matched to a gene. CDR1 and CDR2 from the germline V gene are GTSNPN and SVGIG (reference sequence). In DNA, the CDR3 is TGTGCCTGGAGTGTACGGGCTAGCGGGAGGGGCGAGCAGTACTTC. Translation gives CAWSVRASGRGEQYF.